A single sample is the source of the 17 T cell receptor beta chains below, sequenced in a study of T cell responses to AZD1222 COVID-19 vaccine. Repertoires were generated with immunoSEQ multiplex PCR, while TCRdb's copy carries only in-frame clones and drops some. The table has about 70,000 clones, 90% seen once; the top ten hold about 3%. The specimen comprised peripheral blood, sampled 28 days after the second AZD1222 dose. The source is an adult who received the AZD1222 COVID-19 vaccine.

The rearrangement links TRBV6-6 to TRBJ2-7; TRBD2 is a possible D gene (6 bases). Germline CDR1 and CDR2: MNHNY and SVGAGI (reference sequence). There are 13 residues in the CDR3. V gave up 11 bases and J gave up 6 bases, with 20 bases separating them. This CDR3 is CACLLELGGEQYF. The CDR3 bases are TGTGCCTGCCTCTTAGAGTTGGGGGGCGAGCAGTACTTC.

The rearrangement uses TRBV2 and TRBJ1-2; tentative D call: TRBD1 (5 bases). Trimming stripped 1 base from V and 14 bases from J, with 14 bases between. CDR3 length equals 12 residues. Germline CDR1 and CDR2: SNHLY and FYNNEI. This chain's CDR3 is CASSEGSGTWTF. Written as DNA, the CDR3 is TGTGCCAGCAGTGAAGGCTCCGGGACTTGGACCTTC. Together with reference TRBV2 and TRBJ1-2, the CDR3 gives the full variable domain: EPEVTQTPSHQVTQMGQEVILRCVPISNHLYFYWYRQILGQKVEFLVSFYNNEISEKSEIFDDQFSVERPDGSNFTLKIRSTKLEDSAMYFCASSEGSGTWTFGSGTRLTVV.

This clone was found once. The chain joins TRBV6-5 to TRBJ1-2, with a possible D match to TRBD1 (5 bases). V was clipped by 6 bases and J by 0 bases, with 11 bases between them. The CDR3 sequence is 14 residues long. The germline V gene encodes CDR1 MNHEY and CDR2 SVGAGI. CDR3 bases: TGTGCCAGCAGGCTGCGGGGGACTAACTATGGCTACACCTTC. As protein: CASRLRGTNYGYTF.

The chain has TRBV6-2 or TRBV6-3 and TRBJ1-5; D is undetermined. CDR3 length equals 13 residues. Germline V lookup: CDR1 MNHEY, CDR2 SVGEGT. V lost 0 bases, J lost 13 bases, and 13 bases lay in between. The CDR3 protein is CASSYSQYPLQHF. The CDR3 bases are TGTGCCAGCAGTTACTCCCAGTACCCCCTTCAGCATTTT.

The gene calls are TRBV6-5 and TRBJ1-2; D perhaps matches TRBD1 (6 bases). V lost 2 bases, J lost 4 bases, and 14 bases lay in between. Per germline, CDR1 MNHEY and CDR2 SVGAGI. The CDR3 extends over 15 amino acids. The DNA for the CDR3 is TGTGCCAGCAGTTACCCTATCAGGGGCGTCTATGGCTACACCTTC. As protein: CASSYPIRGVYGYTF.

This chain joins TRBV12-3 or TRBV12-4 and TRBJ2-7; a weak D match, TRBD1 (6 bases). Trimming took 6 bases from V and 7 from J, leaving 10 bases between them. This CDR3 comprises 11 residues. This chain's CDR3 is CASSSRGEQYF. Here the CDR3 DNA reads TGTGCCAGCAGCTCTAGGGGGGAGCAGTACTTC.

V is TRBV1 and J is TRBJ2-5; TRBD1, the table's D call, lacks a check against the DNA. TRBV1 is a recognized pseudogene. The CDR3 runs 17 residues. The CDR3 region has the DNA TGCACCAGCAGCCAAGGAGAGTCAAGCAGGGGACGAGAGACCCAGTACTTC. It codes for CTSSQGESSRGRETQYF.

This chain joins TRBV6-6 and TRBJ1-5; TRBD1 agrees at 7 bases. This CDR3 spans 16 amino acids. J gave up 0 bases and V 5 bases, and 7 bases lay outside the gene matches. Germline-derived CDR1 and CDR2 are MNHNY and SVGAGI (reference sequence). CDR3 region: CASSRQGRYSNQPQHF. CDR3 coding DNA: TGTGCCAGCAGTCGACAGGGCCGATATAGCAATCAGCCCCAGCATTTT.

The chain couples TRBV5-1 to TRBJ2-2; D unresolved. Germline V CDR1 and CDR2: SGHRS, YFSETQ. V shed 0 bases and J shed 6 bases, with 12 bases lying between them. This CDR3 comprises 15 residues. The CDR3 region is CASSLEHLGAGELFF. The CDR3 nucleotides are TGCGCCAGCAGCTTGGAGCACCTTGGGGCCGGGGAGCTGTTTTTT.

The chain is built from TRBV7-9 and TRBJ1-2; unclear D gene. The V end was cut by 5 bases, the J end by 1 base, with 14 bases between. The CDR3 consists of 15 residues. Germline-derived CDR1 and CDR2 are SEHNR and FQNEAQ (reference sequence). DNA of the CDR3: TGTGCCAGCAGCCCCTCGATGAACTATAACTATGGCTACACCTTC. Translating it yields CASSPSMNYNYGYTF.

The chain employs TRBV7-8 and TRBJ2-5; TRBD2 is a possible D gene (5 bases). From germline, CDR1 is SGHVS and CDR2 FQNEAQ. Trimming stripped 5 bases from V and 1 base from J, with 23 bases between. There are 18 residues in the CDR3. This CDR3 reads CASSLGKLEGGVQETQYF. As DNA, the CDR3 is TGTGCCAGCAGCCTAGGGAAACTGGAAGGAGGAGTCCAAGAGACCCAGTACTTC.

This sequence joins TRBV3-1 (or the pseudogene TRBV3-2) and TRBJ2-3, with 11 bases fitting TRBD2. Germline CDR1 reads LGHDT; CDR2 reads YNNKEL (reference sequence). V shed 3 bases and J 4 bases; nucleotides not matched to a gene: 3. The CDR3 extends over 15 amino acids. The DNA for the CDR3 is TGTGCCAGCAGCCACTCGGGACTAGCGGCAGATACGCAGTATTTT. It encodes CASSHSGLAADTQYF.

The chain uses TRBV6-5 and TRBJ2-5; 9 nucleotides match TRBD2. The ends lost 6 bases at V and 1 base at J; junction bases unmatched: 3. Germline V gene data show CDR1 as MNHEY and CDR2 as SVGAGI. This CDR3 is 14 amino acids long. CDR3 DNA: TGTGCCAGCAGCCAAGCGGGGGGCCAAGAGACCCAGTACTTC. Its protein product is CASSQAGGQETQYF.

V is TRBV4-2 and J is TRBJ1-4; the D gene is possibly TRBD1 (6 bases). From germline, CDR1 is LGHNA and CDR2 YNFKEQ. CDR3 length equals 14 residues. The ends were cut back, 4 bases at V and 0 bases at J, with 6 bases in the middle. The CDR3 reads CASSRTATNEKLFF. The CDR3 DNA sequence: TGTGCCAGCAGCCGGACAGCAACTAATGAAAAACTGTTTTTT.

This chain connects TRBV30 to TRBJ1-2; a weak D match, TRBD1 (5 bases). Germline lookup yields CDR1 GTSNPN and CDR2 SVGIG (reference sequence). Trimming shortened V by 1 base and J by 0 bases, and 15 bases separated the two germline ends. The CDR3 is 16 residues long. CDR3 in amino acids: CAWSAPGGGANYGYTF. Here the CDR3 DNA reads TGTGCCTGGAGTGCACCTGGGGGTGGTGCTAACTATGGCTACACCTTC.

The rearrangement joins TRBV3-1 (or the pseudogene TRBV3-2) to TRBJ1-3, with unresolved D. Germline loops: CDR1 LGHDT, CDR2 YNNKEL (reference sequence). The CDR3 length is 14 residues. V lost 2 bases to trimming and J lost 0 bases, with 5 bases between them. The CDR3 coding sequence is TGTGCCAGCAGCCAAACCGGCTCTGGAAACACCATATATTTT. This gives the protein CASSQTGSGNTIYF.

J is TRBJ2-7 and V is TRBV11-3; the D is unclear. V dropped 3 bases and J dropped 4 bases, with 10 bases sitting between them. Per germline, CDR1 SGHNT and CDR2 YENEEA. This CDR3 has 13 amino acids. The CDR3 nucleotides read TGTGCCAGCAGCTTTTATGGGGAATACGAGCAGTACTTC. This encodes CASSFYGEYEQYF.